A single sample gave rise to the 21 T cell receptor beta chains below, sequenced in a study of CXCR3-negative and CXCR3-positive naive CD8 T cells. Findings of the study overall: Naive CXCR3-positive cells had TRB CDR3s more hydrophobic than those of CXCR3-negative naive cells.

What these receptors recognize is not known. In preparing the TRB cDNA libraries, 5' RACE with UMI labels was used. TCRdb re-called the 5' RACE reads and catalogs CDR3 proteins one per entry, DNA excluded. Its table lists 120,000 to 150,000 distinct CDR3 sequences. Sequenced: naive CXCR3+ CD8+ T cells from blood. Subset noted: CD45RO-CCR7+CD27+CD95- naive CD8+ T cells expressing CXCR3 (TNR3+). These receptors came from a human donor in good health. Some clones in this sample may be carry-over from other donors' samples.

The chain is built from TRBV5-1 and TRBJ2-3; checking the TCRdb D call of TRBD2 is not possible without DNA. This CDR3 comprises 15 residues. CDR1 is SGHRS and CDR2 is YFSETQ in the germline V gene. Here the CDR3 reads CASSQGLASTDTQYF. Combining the CDR3 with reference TRBV5-1 and TRBJ2-3 gives the whole variable domain KAGVTQTPRYLIKTRGQQVTLSCSPISGHRSVSWYQQTPGQGLQFLFEYFSETQRNKGNFPGRFSGRQFSNSRSEMNVSTLELGDSALYLCASSQGLASTDTQYFGPGTRLTVL.

This CDR3 is CASSLFRGDIQYF. This chain connects TRBV5-1 to TRBJ2-4; without DNA, the TCRdb call of TRBD2 cannot be checked. CDR1 is SGHRS, CDR2 YFSETQ, per germline. The CDR3 spans 13 residues. Full variable domain (outside the CDR3, taken from reference TRBV5-1 and TRBJ2-4): KAGVTQTPRYLIKTRGQQVTLSCSPISGHRSVSWYQQTPGQGLQFLFEYFSETQRNKGNFPGRFSGRQFSNSRSEMNVSTLELGDSALYLCASSLFRGDIQYFGAGTRLSVL.

The chain uses TRBV3-1 and TRBJ1-1; TCRdb selects TRBD1, and the lack of DNA leaves this call unchecked. CDR1 is LGHDT and CDR2 is YNNKEL in the germline V gene (reference sequence). The CDR3 contains 15 residues. This CDR3 is CASSHMQGLNTEAFF.

This chain's CDR3 is CASSLAPGRGDQPQHF. This rearrangement joins TRBV5-5 to TRBJ1-5; absent DNA, TCRdb's TRBD1 call cannot be checked. This CDR3 region has 16 residues. Germline-derived CDR1 and CDR2 are SGHKS and YYEKEE (reference sequence).

The gene calls are TRBV11-2 and TRBJ2-3; the TCRdb D gene call, TRBD2, has no DNA to confirm it. This CDR3 is built from 18 residues. Germline V gives CDR1 SGHAT, CDR2 FQNNGV. CDR3 sequence: CASSEPQPGLAATDTQYF.

V usage is TRBV2 and J usage is TRBJ1-5. Germline V gives CDR1 SNHLY, CDR2 FYNNEI. The CDR3 spans 13 residues. The CDR3: CASSDLALGPQHF.

The J gene is TRBJ2-7, the V gene TRBV28; TCRdb reports TRBD1, a call that lacks DNA to check it against. This CDR3 region has 15 residues. Germline V gives CDR1 MDHEN, CDR2 SYDVKM. CDR3 loop: CASSSPGTPGSEQYF. The variable domain in full, completed from reference TRBV28 and TRBJ2-7, reads DVKVTQSSRYLVKRTGEKVFLECVQDMDHENMFWYRQDPGLGLRLIYFSYDVKMKEKGDIPEGYSVSREKKERFSLILESASTNQTSMYLCASSSPGTPGSEQYFGPGTRLTVT.

CDR3 sequence reads: CASSLGRYLSSYNEQFF. The chain has TRBV28 and TRBJ2-1; without DNA, the TCRdb call of TRBD2 cannot be checked. Looked up from germline, CDR1 is MDHEN and CDR2 is SYDVKM. This CDR3 region has 17 residues.

The CDR3 spells CASTRDRGYEQYF. This chain connects TRBV6-2 or TRBV6-3 to TRBJ2-7; TCRdb's assignment of TRBD1 cannot be checked, as there is no DNA. The germline gives CDR1 MNHEY, CDR2 SVGEGT. This CDR3 has 13 amino acids.

This CDR3 reads CAIRTGGPSPLHF. The V gene is TRBV7-9, the J gene TRBJ1-6; the D call from TCRdb, TRBD1, cannot be confirmed without DNA. The germline CDR1 and CDR2 sequences are SEHNR and FQNEAQ (reference sequence). The CDR3 consists of 13 residues.

CDR3 in amino acids: CATKRGGSKGAEAFF. The V and J genes are TRBV19 and TRBJ1-1; TCRdb's D gene call, TRBD1, goes unchecked for lack of DNA. Germline-derived CDR1 and CDR2 are LNHDA and SQIVND (reference sequence). This CDR3 has 15 residues.

The gene calls are TRBV7-9 and TRBJ1-1; TCRdb gives TRBD1 as the D gene, but with no DNA this cannot be confirmed. The CDR3 sequence is 15 residues long. Per the germline V gene, CDR1 is SEHNR and CDR2 is FQNEAQ (reference sequence). The CDR3 loop is CASSPNRGLDTEAFF. The whole variable domain, filled in from reference TRBV7-9 and TRBJ1-1, reads DTGVSQNPRHKITKRGQNVTFRCDPISEHNRLYWYRQTLGQGPEFLTYFQNEAQLEKSRLLSDRFSAERPKGSFSTLEIQRTEQGDSAMYLCASSPNRGLDTEAFFGQGTRLTVV.

The gene calls are TRBV20-1 and TRBJ2-5; TCRdb's D call of TRBD1 is untestable without DNA. There are 13 residues in the CDR3. The germline V gene has CDR1 DFQATT and CDR2 SNEGSKA (reference sequence). This CDR3 reads CSARGEYQETQYF.

The chain carries TRBV12-3 or TRBV12-4 and TRBJ1-4. The CDR3 spans 14 residues. CDR3 region: CASSLTSGGEKLFF.

The rearrangement links TRBV4-3 to TRBJ1-1. This CDR3 has 15 residues. Per the germline V gene, CDR1 is LGHNA and CDR2 is YSLEER. CDR3 protein: CSSSQDGFMNTEAFF.

CDR3: CASSLVSYEQFF. The J gene is TRBJ2-1, the V gene TRBV11-2. The CDR3 loop spans 12 amino acids. The V gene's germline CDR1 is SGHAT and CDR2 FQNNGV. The full variable domain, completed using reference TRBV11-2 and TRBJ2-1, is EAGVAQSPRYKIIEKRQSVAFWCNPISGHATLYWYQQILGQGPKLLIQFQNNGVVDDSQLPKDRFSAERLKGVDSTLKIQPAKLEDSAVYLCASSLVSYEQFFGPGTRLTVL.

This chain joins TRBV11-3 and TRBJ2-3; the D call of TRBD1 rests on TCRdb alone, since no DNA is present to check it. Per the germline V gene, CDR1 is SGHNT and CDR2 is YENEEA. CDR3 length: 15 amino acids. The CDR3 region is CASSPRQGDTDTQYF.

V is TRBV12-3 or TRBV12-4 and J is TRBJ2-5; the TCRdb D gene call, TRBD2, has no DNA to confirm it. The CDR3 has 14 residues. CDR3 protein: CASSSGRALETQYF.

The rearrangement joins TRBV12-3 or TRBV12-4 to TRBJ2-2; the TRBD2 assignment by TCRdb is unverifiable without DNA. The CDR3 length is 16 residues. CDR3 protein: CASSVTSGTNTGELFF.

The chain combines TRBV5-1 with TRBJ2-3; TCRdb's D call, TRBD1, is unchecked because there is no DNA. Germline CDR1 SGHRS, CDR2 YFSETQ. The CDR3 totals 14 residues. The CDR3 reads CASTPGQGSDTQYF.

The rearrangement joins TRBV5-4 to TRBJ2-2; with no DNA, the TCRdb D assignment of TRBD2 cannot be verified. This CDR3 is built from 16 residues. Per germline, CDR1 SGHNT and CDR2 YYREEE (reference sequence). This chain's CDR3 is CASINMGGQNTGELFF.